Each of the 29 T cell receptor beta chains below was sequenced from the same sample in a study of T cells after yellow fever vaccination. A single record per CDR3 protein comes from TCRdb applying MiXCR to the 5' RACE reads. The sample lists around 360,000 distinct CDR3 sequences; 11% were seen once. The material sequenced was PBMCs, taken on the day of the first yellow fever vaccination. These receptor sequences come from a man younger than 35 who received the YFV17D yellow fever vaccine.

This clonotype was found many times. The CDR3: CSARDYERDTQYF. DNA for the CDR3: TGCAGTGCTAGAGATTACGAACGAGATACGCAGTATTTT. The chain joins TRBV20-1 to TRBJ2-3; D gene uncertain. Trimming cost V 0 bases and J 5 bases, with 9 bases left between them. The CDR3 contains 13 residues. In germline, CDR1 is DFQATT, CDR2 SNEGSKA (reference sequence).

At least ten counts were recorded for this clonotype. Here the CDR3 DNA reads TGTGCCACCGGGGGGCTCACAGATACGCAGTATTTT. Its translation is CATGGLTDTQYF. This chain links TRBV24-1 with TRBJ2-3; D might be TRBD1 or TRBD2, each matching 6 bases. The CDR3 is 12 amino acids. CDR1 and CDR2 (germline): KGHDR, SFDVKD. Trimming stripped 9 bases from V and 2 bases from J, with 8 bases between.

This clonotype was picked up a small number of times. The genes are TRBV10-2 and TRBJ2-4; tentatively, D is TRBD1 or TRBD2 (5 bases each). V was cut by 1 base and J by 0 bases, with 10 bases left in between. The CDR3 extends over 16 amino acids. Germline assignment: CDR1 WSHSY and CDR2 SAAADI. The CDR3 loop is CASSEWGLLAKNIQYF. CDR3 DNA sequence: TGCGCCAGCAGTGAGTGGGGGTTACTAGCCAAAAACATTCAGTACTTC.

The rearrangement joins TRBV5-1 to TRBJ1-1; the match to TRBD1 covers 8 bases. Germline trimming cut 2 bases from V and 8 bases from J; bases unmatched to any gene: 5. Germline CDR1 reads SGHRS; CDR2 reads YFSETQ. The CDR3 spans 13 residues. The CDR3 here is CASSFNGQGEAFF. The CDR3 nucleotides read TGCGCCAGCAGCTTTAACGGACAGGGCGAAGCTTTCTTT.

This CDR3 reads CASSLMGTEYEQYF. The CDR3 region has the DNA TGTGCCAGCAGCTTAATGGGGACAGAGTACGAGCAGTACTTC. This chain uses TRBV7-9 with TRBJ2-7; 7 nucleotides align to TRBD1. The CDR3 runs to 14 residues. With 2 bases clipped from V and 4 bases from J, the junction kept 5 bases outside the gene matches. Germline values: CDR1 SEHNR, CDR2 FQNEAQ (reference sequence).

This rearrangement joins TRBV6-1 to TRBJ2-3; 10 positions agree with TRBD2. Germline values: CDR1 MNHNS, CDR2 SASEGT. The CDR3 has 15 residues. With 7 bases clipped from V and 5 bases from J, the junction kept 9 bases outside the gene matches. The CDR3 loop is CASTGSGGAIDTQYF. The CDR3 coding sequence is TGTGCCAGCACTGGAAGCGGGGGGGCTATAGATACGCAGTATTTT.

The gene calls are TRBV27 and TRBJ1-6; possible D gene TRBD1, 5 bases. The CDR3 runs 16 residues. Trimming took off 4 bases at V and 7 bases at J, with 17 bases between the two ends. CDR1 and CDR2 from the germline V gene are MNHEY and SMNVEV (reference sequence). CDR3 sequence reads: CASSSPPGTHNSPLHF. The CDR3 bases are TGTGCCAGCAGTTCGCCCCCCGGGACTCACAATTCACCCCTCCACTTT.

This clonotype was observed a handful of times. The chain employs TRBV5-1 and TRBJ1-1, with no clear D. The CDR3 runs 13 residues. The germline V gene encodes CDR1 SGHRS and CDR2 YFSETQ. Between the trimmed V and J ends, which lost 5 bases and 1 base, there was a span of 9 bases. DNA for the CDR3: TGCGCCAGCAGTTTTGACTGGAACACTGAAGCTTTCTTT. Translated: CASSFDWNTEAFF.

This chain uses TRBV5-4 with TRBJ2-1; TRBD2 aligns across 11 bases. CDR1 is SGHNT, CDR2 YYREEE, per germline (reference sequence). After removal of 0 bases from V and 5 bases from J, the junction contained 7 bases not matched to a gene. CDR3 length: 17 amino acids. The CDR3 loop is CASSLVTSGGPHNEQFF. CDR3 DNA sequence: TGTGCCAGCAGCTTGGTAACTAGCGGGGGCCCCCACAATGAGCAGTTCTTC. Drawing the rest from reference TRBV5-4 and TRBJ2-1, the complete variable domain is ETGVTQSPTHLIKTRGQQVTLRCSSQSGHNTVSWYQQALGQGPQFIFQYYREEENGRGNFPPRFSGLQFPNYSSELNVNALELDDSALYLCASSLVTSGGPHNEQFFGPGTRLTVL.

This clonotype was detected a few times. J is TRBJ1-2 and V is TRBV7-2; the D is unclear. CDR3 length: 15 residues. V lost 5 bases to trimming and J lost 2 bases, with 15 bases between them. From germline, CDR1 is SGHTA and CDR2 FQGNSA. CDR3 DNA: TGTGCCAGCAGCCCCCAGCCCACAGAGAACTATGGCTACACCTTC. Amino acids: CASSPQPTENYGYTF.

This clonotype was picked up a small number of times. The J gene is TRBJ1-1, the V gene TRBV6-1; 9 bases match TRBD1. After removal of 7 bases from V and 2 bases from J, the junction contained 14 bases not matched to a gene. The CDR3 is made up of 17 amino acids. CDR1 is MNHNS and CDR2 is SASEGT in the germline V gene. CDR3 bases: TGTGCCAGCATCCCGCGACGGAGGGGACAGGGCAACACTGAAGCTTTCTTT. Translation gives CASIPRRRGQGNTEAFF.

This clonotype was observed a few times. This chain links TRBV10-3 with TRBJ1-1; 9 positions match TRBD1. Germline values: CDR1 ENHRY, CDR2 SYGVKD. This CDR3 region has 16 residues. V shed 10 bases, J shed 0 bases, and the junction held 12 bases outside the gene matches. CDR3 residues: CATKTRRDRVNTEAFF. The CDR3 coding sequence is TGTGCCACCAAAACACGTCGGGACAGGGTGAACACTGAAGCTTTCTTT.

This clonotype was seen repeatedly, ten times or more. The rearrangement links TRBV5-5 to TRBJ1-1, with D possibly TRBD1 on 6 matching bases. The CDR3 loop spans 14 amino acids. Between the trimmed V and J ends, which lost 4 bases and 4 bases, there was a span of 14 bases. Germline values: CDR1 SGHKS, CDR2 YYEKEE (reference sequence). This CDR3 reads CASSTRGGATEAFF. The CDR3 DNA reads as TGTGCCAGCAGCACCCGGGGGGGGGCCACTGAAGCTTTCTTT.

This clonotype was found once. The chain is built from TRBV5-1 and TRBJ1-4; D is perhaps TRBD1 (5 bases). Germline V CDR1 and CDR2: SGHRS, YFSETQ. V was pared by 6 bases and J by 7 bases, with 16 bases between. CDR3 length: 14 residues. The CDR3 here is CASTLGGVSEKLFF. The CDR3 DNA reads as TGCGCCAGCACCCTAGGAGGGGTTAGTGAAAAACTGTTTTTT. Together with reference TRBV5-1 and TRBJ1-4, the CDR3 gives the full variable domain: KAGVTQTPRYLIKTRGQQVTLSCSPISGHRSVSWYQQTPGQGLQFLFEYFSETQRNKGNFPGRFSGRQFSNSRSEMNVSTLELGDSALYLCASTLGGVSEKLFFGSGTQLSVL.

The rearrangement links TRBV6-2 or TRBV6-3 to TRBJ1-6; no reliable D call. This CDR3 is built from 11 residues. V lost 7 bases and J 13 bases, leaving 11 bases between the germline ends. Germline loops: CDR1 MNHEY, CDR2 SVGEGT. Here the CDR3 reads CASTHRGPLHF. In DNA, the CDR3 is TGTGCCAGCACCCACCGTGGGCCCCTCCACTTT.

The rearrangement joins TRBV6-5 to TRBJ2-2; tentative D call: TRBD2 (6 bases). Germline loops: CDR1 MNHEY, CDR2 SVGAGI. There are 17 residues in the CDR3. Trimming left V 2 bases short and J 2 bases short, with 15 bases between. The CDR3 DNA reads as TGTGCCAGCAGTTACCGATCACCCGGGGGAAACACCGGGGAGCTGTTTTTT. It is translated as CASSYRSPGGNTGELFF.

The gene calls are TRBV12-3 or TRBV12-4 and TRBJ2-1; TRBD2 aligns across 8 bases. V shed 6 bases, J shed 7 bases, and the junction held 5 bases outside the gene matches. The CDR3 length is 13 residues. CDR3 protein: CASRDRGGNEQFF. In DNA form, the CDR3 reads TGTGCCAGCAGAGACCGGGGGGGGAATGAGCAGTTCTTC.

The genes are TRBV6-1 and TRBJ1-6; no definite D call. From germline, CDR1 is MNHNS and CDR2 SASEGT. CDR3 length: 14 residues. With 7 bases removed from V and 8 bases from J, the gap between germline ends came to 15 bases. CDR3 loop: CASTLSGSDSPLHF. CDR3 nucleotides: TGTGCCAGCACCCTATCTGGTTCGGATTCACCCCTCCACTTT.

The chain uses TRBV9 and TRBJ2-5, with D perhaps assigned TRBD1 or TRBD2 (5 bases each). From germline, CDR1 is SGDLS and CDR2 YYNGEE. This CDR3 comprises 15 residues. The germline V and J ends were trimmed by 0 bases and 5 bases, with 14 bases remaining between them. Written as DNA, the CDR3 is TGTGCCAGCAGCGTAGTGGGACGCGTAATGGAGACCCAGTACTTC. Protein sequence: CASSVVGRVMETQYF.

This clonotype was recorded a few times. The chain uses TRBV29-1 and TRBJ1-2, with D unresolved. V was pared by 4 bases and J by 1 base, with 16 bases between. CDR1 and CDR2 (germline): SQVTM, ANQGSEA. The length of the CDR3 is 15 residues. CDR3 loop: CSVGSVRDLNYGYTF. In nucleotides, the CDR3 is TGCAGCGTTGGGAGTGTGAGAGATCTTAACTATGGCTACACCTTC. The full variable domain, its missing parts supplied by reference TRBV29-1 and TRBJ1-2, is SAVISQKPSRDICQRGTSLTIQCQVDSQVTMMFWYRQQPGQSLTLIATANQGSEATYESGFVIDKFPISRPNLTFSTLTVSNMSPEDSSIYLCSVGSVRDLNYGYTFGSGTRLTVV.

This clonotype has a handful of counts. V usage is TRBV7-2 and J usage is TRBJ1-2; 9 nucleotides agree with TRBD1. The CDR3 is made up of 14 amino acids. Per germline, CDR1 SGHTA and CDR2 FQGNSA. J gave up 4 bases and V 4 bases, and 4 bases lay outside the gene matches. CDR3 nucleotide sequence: TGTGCCAGCAGCTGGGGGACAGGGCCCTATGGCTACACCTTC. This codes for CASSWGTGPYGYTF. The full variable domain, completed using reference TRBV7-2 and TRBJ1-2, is GAGVSQSPSNKVTEKGKDVELRCDPISGHTALYWYRQSLGQGLEFLIYFQGNSAPDKSGLPSDRFSAERTGGSVSTLTIQRTQQEDSAVYLCASSWGTGPYGYTFGSGTRLTVV.

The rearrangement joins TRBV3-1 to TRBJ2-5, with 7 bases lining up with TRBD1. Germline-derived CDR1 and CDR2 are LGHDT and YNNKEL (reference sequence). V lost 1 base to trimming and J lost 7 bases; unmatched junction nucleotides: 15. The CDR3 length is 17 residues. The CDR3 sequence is CASSQAAQGLLVRTQYF. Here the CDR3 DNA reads TGTGCCAGCAGCCAAGCTGCACAGGGGCTGCTCGTGAGGACCCAGTACTTC.

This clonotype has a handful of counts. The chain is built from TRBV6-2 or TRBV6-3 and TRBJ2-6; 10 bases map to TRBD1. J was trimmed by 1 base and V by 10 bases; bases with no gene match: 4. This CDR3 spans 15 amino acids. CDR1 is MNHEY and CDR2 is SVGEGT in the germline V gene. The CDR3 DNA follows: TGTGCCACCACGGACAGGGGGTCTGGGGCCAACGTCCTGACTTTC. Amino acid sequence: CATTDRGSGANVLTF.

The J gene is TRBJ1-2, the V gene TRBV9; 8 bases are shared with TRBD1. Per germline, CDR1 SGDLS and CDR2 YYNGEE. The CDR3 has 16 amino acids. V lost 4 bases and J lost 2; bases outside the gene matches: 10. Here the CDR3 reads CASSPWTGTMNYGYTF. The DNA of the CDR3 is TGTGCCAGCAGCCCATGGACAGGGACGATGAACTATGGCTACACCTTC.

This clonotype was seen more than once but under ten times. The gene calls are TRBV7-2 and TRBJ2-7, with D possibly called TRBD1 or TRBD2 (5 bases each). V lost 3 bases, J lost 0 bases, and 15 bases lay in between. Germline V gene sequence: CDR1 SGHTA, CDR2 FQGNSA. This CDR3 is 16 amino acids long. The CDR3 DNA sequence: TGTGCCAGCAGCTTTGCGGCAGGGACCTTCTCCTACGAGCAGTACTTC. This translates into CASSFAAGTFSYEQYF.

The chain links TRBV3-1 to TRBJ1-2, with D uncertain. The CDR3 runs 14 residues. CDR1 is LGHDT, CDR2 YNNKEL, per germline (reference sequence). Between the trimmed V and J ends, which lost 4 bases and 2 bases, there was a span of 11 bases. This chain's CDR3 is CASSLLGPNYGYTF. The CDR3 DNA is TGTGCCAGCAGCCTCTTGGGTCCCAACTATGGCTACACCTTC.

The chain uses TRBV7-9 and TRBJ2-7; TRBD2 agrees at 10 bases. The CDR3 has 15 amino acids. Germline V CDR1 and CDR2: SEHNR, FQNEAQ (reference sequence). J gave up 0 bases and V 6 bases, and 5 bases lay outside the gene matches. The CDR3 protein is CASSPSGGPSYEQYV. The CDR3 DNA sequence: TGTGCCAGCAGTCCTAGCGGGGGACCCTCCTACGAGCAGTACGTC.

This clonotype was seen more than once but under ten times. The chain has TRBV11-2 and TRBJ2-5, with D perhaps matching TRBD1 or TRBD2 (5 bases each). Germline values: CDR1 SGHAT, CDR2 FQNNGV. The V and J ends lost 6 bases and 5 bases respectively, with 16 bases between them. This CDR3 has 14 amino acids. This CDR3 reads CASRSPGRRETQYF. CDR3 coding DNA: TGTGCCAGCAGAAGCCCGGGGCGCCGGGAGACCCAGTACTTC.

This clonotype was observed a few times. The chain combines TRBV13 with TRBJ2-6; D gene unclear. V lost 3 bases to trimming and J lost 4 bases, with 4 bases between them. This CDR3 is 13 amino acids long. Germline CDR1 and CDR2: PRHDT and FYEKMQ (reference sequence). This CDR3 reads CASSFTGANVLTF. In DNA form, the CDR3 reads TGTGCCAGCAGCTTCACCGGGGCCAACGTCCTGACTTTC. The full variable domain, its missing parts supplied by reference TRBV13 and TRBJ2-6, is AAGVIQSPRHLIKEKRETATLKCYPIPRHDTVYWYQQGPGQDPQFLISFYEKMQSDKGSIPDRFSAQQFSDYHSELNMSSLELGDSALYFCASSFTGANVLTFGAGSRLTVL.